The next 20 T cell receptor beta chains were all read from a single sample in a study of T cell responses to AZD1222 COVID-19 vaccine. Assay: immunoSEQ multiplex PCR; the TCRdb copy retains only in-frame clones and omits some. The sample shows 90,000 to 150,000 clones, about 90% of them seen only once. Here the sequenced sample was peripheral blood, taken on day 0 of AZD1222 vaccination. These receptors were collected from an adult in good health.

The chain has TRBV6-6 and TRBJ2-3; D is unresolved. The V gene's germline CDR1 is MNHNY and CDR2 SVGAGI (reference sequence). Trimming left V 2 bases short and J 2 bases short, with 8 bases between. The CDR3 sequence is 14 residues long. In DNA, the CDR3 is TGTGCCAGCAGTTACGGTACAGACACAGATACGCAGTATTTT. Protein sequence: CASSYGTDTDTQYF.

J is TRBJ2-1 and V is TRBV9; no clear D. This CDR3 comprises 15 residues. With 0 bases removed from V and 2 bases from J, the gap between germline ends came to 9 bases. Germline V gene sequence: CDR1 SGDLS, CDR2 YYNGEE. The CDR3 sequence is CASSVGGLPYNEQFF. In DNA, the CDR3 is TGTGCCAGCAGCGTAGGGGGTTTGCCCTACAATGAGCAGTTCTTC.

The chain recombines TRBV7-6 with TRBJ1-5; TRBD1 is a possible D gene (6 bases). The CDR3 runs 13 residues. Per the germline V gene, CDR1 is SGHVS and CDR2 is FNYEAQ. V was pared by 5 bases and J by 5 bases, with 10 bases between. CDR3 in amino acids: CASSGGLDQPQHF. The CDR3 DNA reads TGTGCCAGCAGCGGGGGCTTAGATCAGCCCCAGCATTTT.

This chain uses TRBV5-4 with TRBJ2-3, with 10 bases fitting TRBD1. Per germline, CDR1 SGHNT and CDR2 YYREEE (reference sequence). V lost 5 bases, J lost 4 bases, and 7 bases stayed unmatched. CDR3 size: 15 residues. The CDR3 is CASRMGQGKADTQYF. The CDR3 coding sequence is TGTGCCAGCAGAATGGGACAGGGGAAGGCAGATACGCAGTATTTT.

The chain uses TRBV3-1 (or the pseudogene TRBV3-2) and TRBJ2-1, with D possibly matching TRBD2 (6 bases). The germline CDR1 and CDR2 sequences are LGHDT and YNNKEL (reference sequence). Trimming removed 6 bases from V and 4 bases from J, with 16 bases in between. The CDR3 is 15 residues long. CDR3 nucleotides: TGTGCCAGCAGGGGGGGAACTCCAGGGTACAATGAGCAGTTCTTC. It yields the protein CASRGGTPGYNEQFF.

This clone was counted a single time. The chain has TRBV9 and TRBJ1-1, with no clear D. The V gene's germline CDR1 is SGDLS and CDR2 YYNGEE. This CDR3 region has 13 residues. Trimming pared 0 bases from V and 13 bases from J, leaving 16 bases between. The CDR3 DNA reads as TGTGCCAGCAGCGTAGGCACCTCCGGGGATGTTTTCTTT. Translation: CASSVGTSGDVFF.

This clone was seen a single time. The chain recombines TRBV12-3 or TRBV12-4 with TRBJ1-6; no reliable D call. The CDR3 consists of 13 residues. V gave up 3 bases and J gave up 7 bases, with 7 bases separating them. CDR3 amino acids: CASSLKPNSPLHF. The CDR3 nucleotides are TGTGCCAGCAGTTTGAAACCCAATTCACCCCTCCACTTT.

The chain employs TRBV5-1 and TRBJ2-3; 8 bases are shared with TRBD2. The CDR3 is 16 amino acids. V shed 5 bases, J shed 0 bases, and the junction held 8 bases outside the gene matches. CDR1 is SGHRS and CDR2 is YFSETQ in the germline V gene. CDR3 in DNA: TGCGCCAGCAGGTTTGGGCCTAGCGGGAGCACAGATACGCAGTATTTT. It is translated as CASRFGPSGSTDTQYF. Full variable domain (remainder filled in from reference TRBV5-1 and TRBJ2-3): KAGVTQTPRYLIKTRGQQVTLSCSPISGHRSVSWYQQTPGQGLQFLFEYFSETQRNKGNFPGRFSGRQFSNSRSEMNVSTLELGDSALYLCASRFGPSGSTDTQYFGPGTRLTVL.

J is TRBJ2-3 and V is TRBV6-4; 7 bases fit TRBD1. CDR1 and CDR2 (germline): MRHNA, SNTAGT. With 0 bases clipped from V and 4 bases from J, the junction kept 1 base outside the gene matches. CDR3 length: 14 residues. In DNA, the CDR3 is TGTGCCAGCAGTGACTCTGGGACAGCAGATACGCAGTATTTT. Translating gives CASSDSGTADTQYF.

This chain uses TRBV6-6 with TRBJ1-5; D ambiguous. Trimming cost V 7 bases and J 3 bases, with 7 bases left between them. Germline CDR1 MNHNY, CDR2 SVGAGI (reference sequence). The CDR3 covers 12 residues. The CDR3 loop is CASKTYNQPQHF. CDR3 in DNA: TGTGCCAGCAAAACTTACAATCAGCCCCAGCATTTT.

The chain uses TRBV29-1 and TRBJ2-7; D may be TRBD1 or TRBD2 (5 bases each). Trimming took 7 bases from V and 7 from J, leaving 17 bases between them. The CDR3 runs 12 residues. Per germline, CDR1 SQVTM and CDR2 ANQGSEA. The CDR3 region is CSGAGTGLEQYF. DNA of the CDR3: TGCAGCGGGGCCGGGACCGGCTTAGAGCAGTACTTC.

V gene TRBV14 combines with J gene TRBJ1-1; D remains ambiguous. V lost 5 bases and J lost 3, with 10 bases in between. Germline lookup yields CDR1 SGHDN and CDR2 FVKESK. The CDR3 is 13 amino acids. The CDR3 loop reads CASSIGLDTEAFF. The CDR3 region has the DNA TGTGCCAGCAGCATAGGGCTCGACACTGAAGCTTTCTTT.

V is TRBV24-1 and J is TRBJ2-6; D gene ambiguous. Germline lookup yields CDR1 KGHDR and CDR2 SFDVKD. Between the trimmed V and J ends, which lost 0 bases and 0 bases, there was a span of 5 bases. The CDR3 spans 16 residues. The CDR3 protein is CATSDLADSGANVLTF. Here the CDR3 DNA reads TGTGCCACCAGTGATTTGGCAGACTCTGGGGCCAACGTCCTGACTTTC.

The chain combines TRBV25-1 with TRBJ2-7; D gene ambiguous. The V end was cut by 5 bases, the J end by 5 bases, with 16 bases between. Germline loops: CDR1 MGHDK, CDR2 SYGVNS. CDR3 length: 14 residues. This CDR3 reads CASSNPNQLDEQYF. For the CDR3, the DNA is TGTGCCAGCAGTAACCCAAATCAGTTGGACGAGCAGTACTTC.

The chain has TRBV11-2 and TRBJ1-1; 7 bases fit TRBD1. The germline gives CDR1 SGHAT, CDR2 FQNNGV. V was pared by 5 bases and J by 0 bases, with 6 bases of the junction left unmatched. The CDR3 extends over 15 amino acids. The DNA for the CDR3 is TGTGCCAGCAGCCCGGGGACAGCATTGAACACTGAAGCTTTCTTT. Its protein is CASSPGTALNTEAFF.

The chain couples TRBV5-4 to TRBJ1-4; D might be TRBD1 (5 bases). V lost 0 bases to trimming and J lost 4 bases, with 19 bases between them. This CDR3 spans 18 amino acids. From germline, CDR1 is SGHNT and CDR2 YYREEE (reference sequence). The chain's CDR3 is CASSLAVGISGVNEKLFF. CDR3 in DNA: TGTGCCAGCAGCTTGGCGGTGGGTATTTCGGGGGTTAATGAAAAACTGTTTTTT. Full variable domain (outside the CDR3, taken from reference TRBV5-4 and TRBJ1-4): ETGVTQSPTHLIKTRGQQVTLRCSSQSGHNTVSWYQQALGQGPQFIFQYYREEENGRGNFPPRFSGLQFPNYSSELNVNALELDDSALYLCASSLAVGISGVNEKLFFGSGTQLSVL.

This chain's CDR3 is CASSLLWGNTEAFF. The CDR3 DNA is TGTGCCAGCAGCCTCCTTTGGGGGAACACTGAAGCTTTCTTT. V usage is TRBV27 and J usage is TRBJ1-1; D not certain. CDR1 MNHEY and CDR2 SMNVEV come from the germline V gene (reference sequence). There are 14 residues in the CDR3. V shed 6 bases and J shed 1 base, with 12 bases lying between them.

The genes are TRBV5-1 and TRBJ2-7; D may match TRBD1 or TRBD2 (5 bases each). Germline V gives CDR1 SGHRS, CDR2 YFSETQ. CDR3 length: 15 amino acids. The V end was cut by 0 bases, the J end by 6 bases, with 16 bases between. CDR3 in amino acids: CASSLGGGGVGEQYF. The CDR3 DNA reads TGCGCCAGCAGCTTGGGCGGTGGGGGTGTGGGCGAGCAGTACTTC.

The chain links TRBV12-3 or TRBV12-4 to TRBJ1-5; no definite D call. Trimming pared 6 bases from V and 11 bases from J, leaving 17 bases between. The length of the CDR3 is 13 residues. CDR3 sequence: CASSTLDVSAQHF. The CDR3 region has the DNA TGTGCCAGCAGCACCCTCGATGTTTCGGCCCAGCATTTT.

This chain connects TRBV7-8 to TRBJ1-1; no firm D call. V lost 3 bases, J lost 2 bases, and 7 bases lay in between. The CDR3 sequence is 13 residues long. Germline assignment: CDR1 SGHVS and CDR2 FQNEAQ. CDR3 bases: TGTGCCAGCAGCTTGTACGGCAACACTGAAGCTTTCTTT. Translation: CASSLYGNTEAFF.